What follows describes a single T cell receptor (beta chain). The antigen is not known. The sample belongs to a study of cytomegalovirus exposure and HLA in healthy donors. General observations from the study: The authors listed over 150 TCR beta chains as cytomegalovirus-associated. When presence/absence was analysed, sequencing depth was taken to be roughly uniform across donors. A few chains linked to CMV were shown in vitro to be specific for CMV antigens. Later on, a genetic analysis was performed. It linked a missense variant in DCLRE1C with V- and J-gene trimming of TCR beta.

A multiplex PCR was run with 60 Vbeta primers and 13 Jbeta primers. Sequencing was performed with immunoSEQ multiplex PCR; in TCRdb, only in-frame clones are kept and a portion is missing. The sample carries some 170,000 clones, roughly 82% recorded once. Trimming removed 3 bases from V and 0 bases from J, with 24 bases in between. The germline V gene has CDR1 MNHNS and CDR2 SASEGT. CDR3 length: 19 residues. Sequenced material: PBMCs. The chain employs TRBV6-1 and TRBJ2-7, with D perhaps matching TRBD2 (6 bases). The receptor was derived from a man in his forties or fifties in good health and CMV-seropositive. The CDR3 here is CASSDTQGVGRDSSYEQYF. The CDR3 DNA reads TGTGCCAGCAGTGACACCCAGGGAGTCGGGCGGGACTCCTCCTACGAGCAGTACTTC.